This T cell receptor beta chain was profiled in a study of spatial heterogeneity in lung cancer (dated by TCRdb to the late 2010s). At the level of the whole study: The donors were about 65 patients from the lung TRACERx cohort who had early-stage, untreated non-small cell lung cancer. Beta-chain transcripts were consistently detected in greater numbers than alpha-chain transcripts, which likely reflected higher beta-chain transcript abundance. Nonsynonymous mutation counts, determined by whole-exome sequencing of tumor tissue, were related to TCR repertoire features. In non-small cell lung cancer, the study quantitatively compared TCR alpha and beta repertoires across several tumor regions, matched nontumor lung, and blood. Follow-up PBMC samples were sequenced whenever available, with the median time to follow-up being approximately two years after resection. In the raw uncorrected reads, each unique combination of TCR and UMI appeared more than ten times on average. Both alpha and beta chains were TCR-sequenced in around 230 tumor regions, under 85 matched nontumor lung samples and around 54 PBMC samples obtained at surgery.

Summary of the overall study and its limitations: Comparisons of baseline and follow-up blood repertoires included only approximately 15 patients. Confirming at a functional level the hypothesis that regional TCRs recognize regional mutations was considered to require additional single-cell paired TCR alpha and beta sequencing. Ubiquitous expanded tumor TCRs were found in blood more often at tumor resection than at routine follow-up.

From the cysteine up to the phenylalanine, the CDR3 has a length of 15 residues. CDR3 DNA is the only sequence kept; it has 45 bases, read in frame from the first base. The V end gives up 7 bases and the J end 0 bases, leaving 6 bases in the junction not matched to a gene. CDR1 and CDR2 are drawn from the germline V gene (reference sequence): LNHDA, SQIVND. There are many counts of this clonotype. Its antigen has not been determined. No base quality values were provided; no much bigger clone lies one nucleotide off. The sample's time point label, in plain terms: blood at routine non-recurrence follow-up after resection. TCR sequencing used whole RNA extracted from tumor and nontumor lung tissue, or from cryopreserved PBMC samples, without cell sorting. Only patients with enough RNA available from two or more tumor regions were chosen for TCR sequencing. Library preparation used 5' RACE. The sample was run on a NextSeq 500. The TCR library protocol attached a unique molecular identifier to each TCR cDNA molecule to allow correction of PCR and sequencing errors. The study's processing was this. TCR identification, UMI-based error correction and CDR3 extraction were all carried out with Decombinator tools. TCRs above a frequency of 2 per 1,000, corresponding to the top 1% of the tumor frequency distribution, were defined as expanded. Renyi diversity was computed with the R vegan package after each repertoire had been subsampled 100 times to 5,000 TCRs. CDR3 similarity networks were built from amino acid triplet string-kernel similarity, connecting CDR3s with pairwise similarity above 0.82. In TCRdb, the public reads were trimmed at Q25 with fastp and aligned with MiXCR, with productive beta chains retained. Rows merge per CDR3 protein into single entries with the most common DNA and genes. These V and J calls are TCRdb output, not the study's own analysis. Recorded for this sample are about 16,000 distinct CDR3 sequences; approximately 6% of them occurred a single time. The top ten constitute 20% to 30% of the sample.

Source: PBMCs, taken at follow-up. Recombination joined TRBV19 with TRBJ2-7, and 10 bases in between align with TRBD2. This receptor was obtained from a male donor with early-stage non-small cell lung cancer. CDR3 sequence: CASKEREGSSYEQYF. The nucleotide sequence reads TGTGCCAGTAAGGAGCGGGAGGGAAGCTCCTACGAGCAGTACTTC.